The 23 T cell receptor beta chains presented below share a single source sample, sequenced in a study of blood T cell repertoires in COVID-19. Repertoires were generated with immunoSEQ multiplex PCR, while TCRdb's copy carries only in-frame clones and drops some. The data hold some 170,000 clones, with approximately 90% observed a single time. Material: peripheral blood. The receptor source for this set is a woman aged 60-70 years who had recovered from COVID-19.

The chain employs TRBV19 and TRBJ1-1; 8 nucleotides agree with TRBD1. This CDR3 spans 13 amino acids. V lost 4 bases to trimming and J lost 5 bases; unmatched junction nucleotides: 3. CDR1 and CDR2 (germline): LNHDA, SQIVND (reference sequence). Here the CDR3 reads CASSTTGGTEAFF. In nucleotides, the CDR3 is TGTGCCAGTAGTACTACAGGGGGGACTGAAGCTTTCTTT. Full variable domain (missing parts from reference TRBV19 and TRBJ1-1): DGGITQSPKYLFRKEGQNVTLSCEQNLNHDAMYWYRQDPGQGLRLIYYSQIVNDFQKGDIAEGYSVSREKKESFPLTVTSAQKNPTAFYLCASSTTGGTEAFFGQGTRLTVV.

The chain has TRBV7-2 and TRBJ2-7; 11 bases are a match to TRBD2. The V and J ends lost 4 bases and 3 bases, in that order; junction bases with no gene match: 11. CDR3 length equals 17 residues. Germline loops: CDR1 SGHTA, CDR2 FQGNSA. CDR3 DNA: TGTGCCAGCAGCTACAGACTAGCGGGGTTAGGCGGCTACGAGCAGTACTTC. This encodes CASSYRLAGLGGYEQYF.

This clone was seen a single time. The gene calls are TRBV5-1 and TRBJ1-1; D is unresolved. Germline assignment: CDR1 SGHRS and CDR2 YFSETQ. The ends were cut back, 0 bases at V and 4 bases at J, with 13 bases in the middle. This CDR3 is 15 amino acids long. In DNA, the CDR3 is TGCGCCAGCAGCTTGGCCGAAGACGGAGTCACTGAAGCTTTCTTT. Its protein product is CASSLAEDGVTEAFF. Full variable domain (rest looked up from reference TRBV5-1 and TRBJ1-1): KAGVTQTPRYLIKTRGQQVTLSCSPISGHRSVSWYQQTPGQGLQFLFEYFSETQRNKGNFPGRFSGRQFSNSRSEMNVSTLELGDSALYLCASSLAEDGVTEAFFGQGTRLTVV.

In this sample, this clone turned up once. This sequence joins TRBV11-2 and TRBJ1-1; D gene uncertain. V was cut by 6 bases and J by 0 bases, with 14 bases left in between. The CDR3 has 15 amino acids. The germline gives CDR1 SGHAT, CDR2 FQNNGV. The CDR3 DNA follows: TGTGCCAGCAGTCCCTTCGGGATATTGAACACTGAAGCTTTCTTT. Translating it yields CASSPFGILNTEAFF.

The DNA of the CDR3 is TGTGCCAGCGCTCGGGCAGGGGCGACTGAAGCTTTCTTT. It encodes CASARAGATEAFF. V and J are TRBV19 and TRBJ1-1, with a possible D match to TRBD1 (6 bases). The CDR3 is 13 residues long. V gave up 9 bases and J gave up 5 bases, with 16 bases separating them. Germline values: CDR1 LNHDA, CDR2 SQIVND (reference sequence).

V and J are TRBV5-1 and TRBJ1-1; 7 nucleotides agree with TRBD1. V dropped 5 bases and J dropped 1; count of bases not matched to a gene: 5. CDR1 is SGHRS, CDR2 YFSETQ, per germline. The CDR3 totals 14 residues. CDR3 sequence: CASRRTGENTEAFF. Written as DNA, the CDR3 is TGCGCCAGCAGGAGGACAGGAGAGAACACTGAAGCTTTCTTT.

This CDR3 is CSVLLAQETQYF. Here the CDR3 DNA reads TGCAGCGTACTACTAGCCCAAGAGACCCAGTACTTC. The chain couples TRBV29-1 to TRBJ2-5; weak D call: TRBD2 (6 bases). The ends were cut back, 6 bases at V and 1 base at J, with 9 bases in the middle. Germline CDR1 reads SQVTM; CDR2 reads ANQGSEA. The CDR3 has 12 residues.

The chain is built from TRBV11-2 and TRBJ2-5; D is undetermined. Germline V gives CDR1 SGHAT, CDR2 FQNNGV. CDR3 size: 15 residues. The germline V and J ends were trimmed by 5 bases and 5 bases, with 18 bases remaining between them. CDR3 sequence: CASSPALRSYETQYF. The CDR3 nucleotides are TGTGCCAGCAGCCCTGCATTGCGGTCGTATGAGACCCAGTACTTC.

The chain carries TRBV7-9 and TRBJ1-2; D gene ambiguous. Trimming removed 5 bases at V and 4 bases at J, with 17 bases between. Per the germline V gene, CDR1 is SEHNR and CDR2 is FQNEAQ (reference sequence). The CDR3 has 15 amino acids. The CDR3 protein is CASSPSAGFGYGYTF. As DNA, the CDR3 is TGTGCCAGCAGCCCCTCGGCGGGGTTTGGCTATGGCTACACCTTC.

The J gene is TRBJ2-3, the V gene TRBV6-2 or TRBV6-3, with a possible D match to TRBD2 (7 bases). This CDR3 has 16 amino acids. V dropped 4 bases and J dropped 1 base, with 15 bases sitting between them. Germline values: CDR1 MNHEY, CDR2 SVGEGT. As DNA, the CDR3 is TGTGCCAGCAGTTCTCCGGGGAGGGGGGGCACAGATACGCAGTATTTT. Translated, it gives CASSSPGRGGTDTQYF.

This sequence joins TRBV14 and TRBJ1-2; tentatively, D is TRBD1 (6 bases). V lost 0 bases to trimming and J lost 4 bases, with 9 bases between them. Germline CDR1 SGHDN, CDR2 FVKESK. The CDR3 covers 14 residues. CDR3 protein: CASSQDLGGYGYTF. CDR3 in DNA: TGTGCCAGCAGCCAAGATCTAGGGGGCTATGGCTACACCTTC. The entire variable domain, with the rest obtained from reference TRBV14 and TRBJ1-2, is as follows: EAGVTQFPSHSVIEKGQTVTLRCDPISGHDNLYWYRRVMGKEIKFLLHFVKESKQDESGMPNNRFLAERTGGTYSTLKVQPAELEDSGVYFCASSQDLGGYGYTFGSGTRLTVV.

The chain couples TRBV2 to TRBJ2-5, with D possibly being TRBD2 (6 bases). The CDR3 sequence is 13 residues long. CDR1 is SNHLY, CDR2 FYNNEI, per germline. V lost 6 bases to trimming and J lost 4 bases, with 12 bases between them. The CDR3 reads CASSPVGGETQYF. CDR3 nucleotide sequence: TGTGCCAGCAGCCCCGTGGGGGGAGAGACCCAGTACTTC. The entire variable domain, with the rest obtained from reference TRBV2 and TRBJ2-5, is as follows: EPEVTQTPSHQVTQMGQEVILRCVPISNHLYFYWYRQILGQKVEFLVSFYNNEISEKSEIFDDQFSVERPDGSNFTLKIRSTKLEDSAMYFCASSPVGGETQYFGPGTRLLVL.

CDR3 in amino acids: CAISESSGLGAEAFF. CDR3 coding DNA: TGTGCCATCAGTGAGTCGTCGGGGTTAGGCGCTGAAGCTTTCTTT. V usage is TRBV10-3 and J usage is TRBJ1-1, with D uncertain. CDR3 size: 15 residues. The V gene lost 0 bases and the J gene lost 6 bases, with 14 bases spanning the gap. Germline V gene lookup returns CDR1 ENHRY and CDR2 SYGVKD.

The genes are TRBV7-8 and TRBJ2-7, with 8 bases lining up with TRBD1. Losses at the gene ends were 5 bases for V and 6 bases for J; bases not matched to a gene: 12. The germline V gene has CDR1 SGHVS and CDR2 FQNEAQ. This CDR3 region has 15 residues. DNA for the CDR3: TGTGCCAGCAGCCTCCAGAGTCAGGGGGCCGGCGAGCAGTACTTC. It translates to CASSLQSQGAGEQYF. Drawing the rest from reference TRBV7-8 and TRBJ2-7, the complete variable domain is GAGVSQSPRYKVAKRGQDVALRCDPISGHVSLFWYQQALGQGPEFLTYFQNEAQLDKSGLPSDRFFAERPEGSVSTLKIQRTQQEDSAVYLCASSLQSQGAGEQYFGPGTRLTVT.

The chain employs TRBV3-1 (or the pseudogene TRBV3-2) and TRBJ1-5; D is unresolved. Germline CDR1 is LGHDT and CDR2 is YNNKEL (reference sequence). The V and J ends lost 7 bases and 4 bases respectively, with 20 bases between them. The CDR3 sequence is 16 residues long. The CDR3 loop is CASTSAFPGSNQPQHF. The CDR3 DNA is TGTGCCAGCACCTCGGCATTCCCGGGTTCTAATCAGCCCCAGCATTTT.

The rearrangement links TRBV2 to TRBJ2-7, with 7 bases identical to TRBD1. In germline, CDR1 is SNHLY, CDR2 FYNNEI. This CDR3 comprises 13 residues. V was clipped by 8 bases and J by 0 bases; unmatched bases: 4. CDR3: CASETGSSYEQYF. The CDR3 nucleotides are TGTGCCAGCGAGACAGGGAGCTCCTACGAGCAGTACTTC.

Turning to this clone: The same CDR3 can be traced to other DNA sequences in this sample. The V and J genes are TRBV6-5 and TRBJ1-1, with D possibly TRBD1 on 6 matching bases. The length of the CDR3 is 12 residues. The V end was cut by 7 bases, the J end by 5 bases, with 11 bases between. Germline CDR1 and CDR2: MNHEY and SVGAGI. The CDR3 sequence is CASTRGGTEAFF. The CDR3 DNA reads as TGTGCCAGCACCAGGGGCGGGACTGAAGCTTTCTTT.

V usage is TRBV28 and J usage is TRBJ2-5, with a possible D match to TRBD2 (5 bases). This CDR3 is 11 amino acids long. Per germline, CDR1 MDHEN and CDR2 SYDVKM. Trimming removed 6 bases from V and 9 bases from J, with 11 bases in between. The CDR3 bases are TGTGCCAGCAGCGACGCGAGGGCCCAGTACTTC. Translated, it gives CASSDARAQYF. Complete variable domain (other parts from reference TRBV28 and TRBJ2-5): DVKVTQSSRYLVKRTGEKVFLECVQDMDHENMFWYRQDPGLGLRLIYFSYDVKMKEKGDIPEGYSVSREKKERFSLILESASTNQTSMYLCASSDARAQYFGPGTRLLVL.

The chain uses TRBV7-6 and TRBJ2-7; the match to TRBD2 covers 7 bases. The CDR3 consists of 15 residues. Germline CDR1 SGHVS, CDR2 FNYEAQ. V dropped 4 bases and J dropped 0; count of bases not matched to a gene: 6. CDR3 DNA: TGTGCCAGCAGCTCTGCCAGCGGGGCCTCCTACGAGCAGTACTTC. Translating gives CASSSASGASYEQYF. The full variable domain, completed using reference TRBV7-6 and TRBJ2-7, is GAGVSQSPRYKVTKRGQDVALRCDPISGHVSLYWYRQALGQGPEFLTYFNYEAQQDKSGLPNDRFSAERPEGSISTLTIQRTEQRDSAMYRCASSSASGASYEQYFGPGTRLTVT.

In its sample, this clone was seen once. CDR3 sequence: CASSLDVGGATQYF. The CDR3 nucleotides are TGCGCCAGCAGCTTGGATGTGGGGGGAGCGACCCAGTACTTC. The V call is TRBV5-1, the J call TRBJ2-5, with D possibly being TRBD2 (6 bases). This CDR3 comprises 14 residues. Germline V CDR1 and CDR2: SGHRS, YFSETQ. V lost 0 bases, J lost 7 bases, and 13 bases lay in between.

The CDR3 DNA is TGTGCCAGCAGTGAATGGGGGGGGACAGGTTACAATGAGCAGTTCTTC. This translates into CASSEWGGTGYNEQFF. The chain has TRBV6-1 and TRBJ2-1; D is possibly TRBD1 (8 bases). The V end lost 2 bases, the J end lost 4 bases, and 15 bases lay between the germline ends. CDR1 is MNHNS and CDR2 is SASEGT in the germline V gene. The CDR3 length is 16 residues.

V gene TRBV25-1 combines with J gene TRBJ2-5; 7 bases agree with TRBD2. The CDR3 totals 10 residues. Germline V CDR1 and CDR2: MGHDK, SYGVNS. V gave up 8 bases and J gave up 10 bases; unmatched junction bases: 4. The CDR3 DNA follows: TGTGCCAGCGGCCCGGGGGGCCAGTACTTC. This translates into CASGPGGQYF.

This sequence joins TRBV5-1 and TRBJ1-2, with D maybe TRBD1 (5 bases). Trimming left V 3 bases short and J 6 bases short, with 15 bases between. The CDR3 spans 14 residues. Germline V lookup: CDR1 SGHRS, CDR2 YFSETQ. The CDR3 loop reads CASSSGGPIDGYTF. Here the CDR3 DNA reads TGCGCCAGCAGCTCGGGGGGTCCGATCGATGGCTACACCTTC.